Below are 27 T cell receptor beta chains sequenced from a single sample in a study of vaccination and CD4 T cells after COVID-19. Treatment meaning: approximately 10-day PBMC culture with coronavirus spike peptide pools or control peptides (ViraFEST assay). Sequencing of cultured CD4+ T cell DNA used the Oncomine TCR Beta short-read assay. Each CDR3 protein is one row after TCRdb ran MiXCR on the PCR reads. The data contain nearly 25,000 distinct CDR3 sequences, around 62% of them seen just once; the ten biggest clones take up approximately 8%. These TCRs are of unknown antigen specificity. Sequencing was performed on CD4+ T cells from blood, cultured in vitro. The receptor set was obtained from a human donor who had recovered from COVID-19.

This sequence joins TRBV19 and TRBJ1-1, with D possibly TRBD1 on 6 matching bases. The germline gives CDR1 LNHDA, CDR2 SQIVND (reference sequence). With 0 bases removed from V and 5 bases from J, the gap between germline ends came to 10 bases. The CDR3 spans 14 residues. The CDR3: CASSIDRGGTEAFF. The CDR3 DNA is TGTGCCAGTAGTATAGACAGGGGCGGGACTGAAGCTTTCTTT.

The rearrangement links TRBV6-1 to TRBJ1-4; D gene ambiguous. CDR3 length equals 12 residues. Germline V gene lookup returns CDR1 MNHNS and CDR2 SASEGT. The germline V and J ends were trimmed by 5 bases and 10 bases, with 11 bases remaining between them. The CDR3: CASSPGFGKLFF. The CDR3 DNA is TGTGCCAGCAGTCCCGGGTTCGGAAAACTGTTTTTT.

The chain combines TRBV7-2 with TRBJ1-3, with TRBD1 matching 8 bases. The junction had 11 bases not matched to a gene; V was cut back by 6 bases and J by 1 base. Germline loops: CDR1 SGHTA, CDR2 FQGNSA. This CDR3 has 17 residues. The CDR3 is CASRVPGQAQSGNTIYF. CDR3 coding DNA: TGTGCCAGCAGGGTACCGGGACAGGCTCAATCTGGAAACACCATATATTTT.

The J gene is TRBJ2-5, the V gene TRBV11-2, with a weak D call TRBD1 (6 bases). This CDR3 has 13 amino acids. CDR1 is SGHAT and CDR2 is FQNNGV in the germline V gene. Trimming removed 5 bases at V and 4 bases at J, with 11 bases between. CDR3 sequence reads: CASSTGYLETQYF. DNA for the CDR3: TGTGCCAGCAGCACAGGGTACCTAGAGACCCAGTACTTC.

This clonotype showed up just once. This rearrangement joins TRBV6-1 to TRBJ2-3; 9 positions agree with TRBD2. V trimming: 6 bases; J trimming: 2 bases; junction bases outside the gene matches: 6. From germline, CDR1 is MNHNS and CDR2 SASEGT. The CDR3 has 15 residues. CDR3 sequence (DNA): TGTGCCAGCAGCGTATCTAGCGGGAACACAGATACGCAGTATTTT. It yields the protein CASSVSSGNTDTQYF.

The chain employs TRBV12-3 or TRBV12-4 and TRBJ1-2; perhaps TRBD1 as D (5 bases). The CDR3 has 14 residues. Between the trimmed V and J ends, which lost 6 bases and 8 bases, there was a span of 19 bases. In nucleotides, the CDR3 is TGTGCCAGCAGGTTGGGGGGTATGTATGGAGGCTACACCTTC. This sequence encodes CASRLGGMYGGYTF.

The CDR3 loop is CASSFSGVAYNSPLHF. CDR3 DNA sequence: TGCGCCAGCAGCTTCTCGGGGGTGGCCTATAATTCACCCCTCCACTTT. This sequence joins TRBV5-1 and TRBJ1-6, with D perhaps matching TRBD1 (5 bases). Germline values: CDR1 SGHRS, CDR2 YFSETQ. V was pared by 2 bases and J by 2 bases, with 11 bases between. The CDR3 covers 16 residues.

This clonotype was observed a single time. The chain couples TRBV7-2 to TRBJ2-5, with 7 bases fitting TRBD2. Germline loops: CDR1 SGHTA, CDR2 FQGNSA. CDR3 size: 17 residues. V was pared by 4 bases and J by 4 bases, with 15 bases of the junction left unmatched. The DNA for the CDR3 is TGTGCCAGCAGCTCCCCCTTGGGCGGGAGTAGAAGAGAGACCCAGTACTTC. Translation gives CASSSPLGGSRRETQYF.

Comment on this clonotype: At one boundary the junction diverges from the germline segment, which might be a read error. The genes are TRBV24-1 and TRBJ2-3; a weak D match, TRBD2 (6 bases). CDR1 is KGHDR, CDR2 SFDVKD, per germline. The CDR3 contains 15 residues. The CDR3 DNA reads TGTGCCACCAGTGATAGGGAGGCGAGCACAGATACGGAGTATTTT. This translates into CATSDREASTDTEYF.

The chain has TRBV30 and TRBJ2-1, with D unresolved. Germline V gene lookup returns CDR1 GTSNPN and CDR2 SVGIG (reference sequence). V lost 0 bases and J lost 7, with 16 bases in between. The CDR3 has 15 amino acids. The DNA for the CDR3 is TGTGCCTGGAGTGTACTGGACCCTAGGGCGAATGAGCAGTTCTTC. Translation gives CAWSVLDPRANEQFF. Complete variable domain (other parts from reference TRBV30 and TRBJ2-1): SQTIHQWPATLVQPVGSPLSLECTVEGTSNPNLYWYRQAAGRGLQLLFYSVGIGQISSEVPQNLSASRPQDRQFILSSKKLLLSDSGFYLCAWSVLDPRANEQFFGPGTRLTVL.

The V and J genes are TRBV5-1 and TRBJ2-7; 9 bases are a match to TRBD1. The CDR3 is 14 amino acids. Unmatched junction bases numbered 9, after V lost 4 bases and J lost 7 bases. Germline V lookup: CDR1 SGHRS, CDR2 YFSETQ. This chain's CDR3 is CASSGQGKLGEQYF. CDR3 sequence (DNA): TGCGCCAGCAGCGGACAGGGGAAACTAGGGGAGCAGTACTTC.

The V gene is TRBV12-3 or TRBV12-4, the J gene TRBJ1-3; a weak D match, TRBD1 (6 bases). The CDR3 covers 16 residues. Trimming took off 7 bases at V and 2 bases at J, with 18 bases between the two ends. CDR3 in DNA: TGTGCCAGCACCATAGGACAGCTGGCAACTGGAAACACCATATATTTT. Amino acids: CASTIGQLATGNTIYF.

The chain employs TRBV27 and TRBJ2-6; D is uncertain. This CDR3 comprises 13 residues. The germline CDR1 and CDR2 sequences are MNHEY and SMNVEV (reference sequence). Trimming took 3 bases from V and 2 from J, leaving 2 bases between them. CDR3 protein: CASSFPGANVLTF. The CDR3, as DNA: TGTGCCAGCAGTTTCCCTGGGGCCAACGTCCTGACTTTC.

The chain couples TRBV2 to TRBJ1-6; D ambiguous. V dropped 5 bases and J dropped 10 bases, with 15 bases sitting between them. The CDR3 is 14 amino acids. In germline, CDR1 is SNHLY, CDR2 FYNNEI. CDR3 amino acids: CASSTTRARSPLHF. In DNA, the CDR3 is TGTGCCAGCAGTACTACTCGGGCTCGCTCACCCCTCCACTTT.

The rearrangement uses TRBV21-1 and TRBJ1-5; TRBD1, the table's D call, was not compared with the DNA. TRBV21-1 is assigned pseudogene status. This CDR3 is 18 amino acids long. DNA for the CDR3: TGTGCCAGCAGCAAAGATCAGGGGCAGGGGGTGTCCGGTCAGCCCCAGCATTTT. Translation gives CASSKDQGQGVSGQPQHF.

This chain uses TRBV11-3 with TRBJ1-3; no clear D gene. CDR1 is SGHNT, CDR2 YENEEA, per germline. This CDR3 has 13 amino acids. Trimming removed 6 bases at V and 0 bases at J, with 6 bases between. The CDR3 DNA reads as TGTGCCAGCAGTAGAGGCTCTGGAAACACCATATATTTT. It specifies CASSRGSGNTIYF.

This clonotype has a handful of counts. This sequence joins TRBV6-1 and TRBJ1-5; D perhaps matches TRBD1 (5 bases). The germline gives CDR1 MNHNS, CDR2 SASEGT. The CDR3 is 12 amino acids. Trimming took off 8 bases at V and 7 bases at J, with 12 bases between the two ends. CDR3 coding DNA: TGTGCCAGCGGGGTCCGGGGGCAGCCCCAGCATTTT. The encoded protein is CASGVRGQPQHF.

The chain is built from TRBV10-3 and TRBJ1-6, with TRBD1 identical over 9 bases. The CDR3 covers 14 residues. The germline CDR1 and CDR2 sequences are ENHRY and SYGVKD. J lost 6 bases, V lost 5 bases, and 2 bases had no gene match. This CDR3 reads CAISTGQGNSPLHF. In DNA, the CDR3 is TGTGCCATCAGTACGGGACAGGGTAATTCACCCCTCCACTTT.

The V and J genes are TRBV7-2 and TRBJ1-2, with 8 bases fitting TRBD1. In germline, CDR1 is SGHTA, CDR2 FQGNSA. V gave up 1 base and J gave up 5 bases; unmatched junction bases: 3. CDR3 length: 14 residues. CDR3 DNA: TGTGCCAGCAGCTTAGACAGGGGGTATTATGGCTACACCTTC. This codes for CASSLDRGYYGYTF.

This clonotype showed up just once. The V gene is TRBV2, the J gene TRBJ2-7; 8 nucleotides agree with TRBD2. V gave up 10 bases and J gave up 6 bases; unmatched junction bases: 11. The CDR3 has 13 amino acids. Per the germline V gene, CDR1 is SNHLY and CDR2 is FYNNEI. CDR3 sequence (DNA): TGTGCCACCGTTAGCGGGATAGGTCTCGAGCAGTACTTC. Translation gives CATVSGIGLEQYF.

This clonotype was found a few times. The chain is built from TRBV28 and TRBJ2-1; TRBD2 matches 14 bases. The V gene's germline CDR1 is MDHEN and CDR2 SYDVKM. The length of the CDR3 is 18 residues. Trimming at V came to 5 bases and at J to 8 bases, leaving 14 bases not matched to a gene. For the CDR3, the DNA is TGTGCCAGCAGTGGGGGCATGACTAGCGGGAGGGCCAACTATGAGCAGTTCTTC. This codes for CASSGGMTSGRANYEQFF. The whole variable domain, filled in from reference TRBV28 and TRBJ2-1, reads DVKVTQSSRYLVKRTGEKVFLECVQDMDHENMFWYRQDPGLGLRLIYFSYDVKMKEKGDIPEGYSVSREKKERFSLILESASTNQTSMYLCASSGGMTSGRANYEQFFGPGTRLTVL.

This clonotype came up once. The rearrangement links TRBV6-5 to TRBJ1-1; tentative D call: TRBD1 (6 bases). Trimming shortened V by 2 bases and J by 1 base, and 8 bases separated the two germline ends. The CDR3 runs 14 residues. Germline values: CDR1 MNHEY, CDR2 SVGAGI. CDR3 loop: CASSYTGRNTEAFF. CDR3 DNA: TGTGCCAGCAGTTACACAGGGAGGAACACTGAAGCTTTCTTT.

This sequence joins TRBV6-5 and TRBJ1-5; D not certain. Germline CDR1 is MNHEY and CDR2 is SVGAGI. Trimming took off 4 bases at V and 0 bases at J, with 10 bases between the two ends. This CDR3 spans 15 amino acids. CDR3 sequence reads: CASSFRRNSNQPQHF. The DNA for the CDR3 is TGTGCCAGCAGTTTCAGACGGAATAGCAATCAGCCCCAGCATTTT.

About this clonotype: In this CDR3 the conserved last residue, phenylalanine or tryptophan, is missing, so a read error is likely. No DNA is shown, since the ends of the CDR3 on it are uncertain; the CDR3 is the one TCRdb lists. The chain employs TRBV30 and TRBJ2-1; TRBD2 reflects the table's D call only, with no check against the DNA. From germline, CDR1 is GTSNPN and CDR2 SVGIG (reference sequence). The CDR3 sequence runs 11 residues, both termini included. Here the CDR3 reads CAWSLSGLPFS.

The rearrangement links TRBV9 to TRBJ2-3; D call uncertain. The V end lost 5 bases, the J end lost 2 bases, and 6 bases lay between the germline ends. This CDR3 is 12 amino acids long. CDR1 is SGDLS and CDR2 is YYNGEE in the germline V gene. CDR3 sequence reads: CASRGFTDTQYF. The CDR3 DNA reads TGTGCCAGCAGAGGATTCACAGATACGCAGTATTTT.

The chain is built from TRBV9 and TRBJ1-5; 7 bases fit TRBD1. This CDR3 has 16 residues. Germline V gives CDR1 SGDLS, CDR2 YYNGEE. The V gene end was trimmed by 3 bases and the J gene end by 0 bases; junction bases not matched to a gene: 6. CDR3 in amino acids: CASSASGQYSNQPQHF. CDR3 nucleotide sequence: TGTGCCAGCAGCGCTTCGGGACAGTATAGCAATCAGCCCCAGCATTTT.

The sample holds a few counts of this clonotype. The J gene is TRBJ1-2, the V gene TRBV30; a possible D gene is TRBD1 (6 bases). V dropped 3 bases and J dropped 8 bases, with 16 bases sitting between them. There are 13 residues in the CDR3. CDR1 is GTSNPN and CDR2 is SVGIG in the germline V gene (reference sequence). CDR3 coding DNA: TGTGCCTGGAGCCCGGGGGCAAGGGTAGGCTACACCTTC. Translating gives CAWSPGARVGYTF.